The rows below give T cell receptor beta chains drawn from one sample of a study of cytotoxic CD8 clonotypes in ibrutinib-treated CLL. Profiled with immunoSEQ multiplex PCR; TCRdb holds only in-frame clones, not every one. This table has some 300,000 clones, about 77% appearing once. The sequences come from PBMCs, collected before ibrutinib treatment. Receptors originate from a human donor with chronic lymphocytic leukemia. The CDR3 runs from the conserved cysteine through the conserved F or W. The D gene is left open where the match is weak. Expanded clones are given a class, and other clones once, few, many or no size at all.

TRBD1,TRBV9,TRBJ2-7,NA,CASSVTGSGYEQYF,TGTGCCAGCAGCGTGACAGGGAGCGGTTACGAGCAGTACTTC
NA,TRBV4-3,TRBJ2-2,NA,CASSQDRTLGTGELFF,TGCGCCAGCAGCCAAGACAGGACTTTGGGCACCGGGGAGCTGTTTTTT
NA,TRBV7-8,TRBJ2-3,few,CASSLGISTDTQYF,TGTGCCAGCAGCTTGGGGATTAGCACAGATACGCAGTATTTT
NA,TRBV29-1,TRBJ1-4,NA,CSVGSWGDHEKLFF,TGCAGCGTTGGCTCGTGGGGAGACCACGAAAAACTGTTTTTT
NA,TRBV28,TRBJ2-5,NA,CASSLSVALQETQYF,TGTGCCAGCAGTTTGTCGGTAGCGCTCCAAGAGACCCAGTACTTC
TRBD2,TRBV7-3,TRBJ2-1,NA,CASSSGTSVNEQFF,TGTGCCAGCAGCTCCGGGACTAGCGTAAATGAGCAGTTCTTC
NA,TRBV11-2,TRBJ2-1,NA,CASSLFSGVTGNEQFF,TGTGCCAGCAGCTTATTTTCCGGAGTGACAGGCAATGAGCAGTTCTTC
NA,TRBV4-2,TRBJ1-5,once,CASSPEGRVNSNQPQHF,TGTGCCAGCAGCCCCGAAGGCAGGGTTAATAGCAATCAGCCCCAGCATTTT
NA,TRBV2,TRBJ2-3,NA,CASSWGRGTDTQYF,TGTGCCAGCAGTTGGGGAAGGGGAACAGATACGCAGTATTTT
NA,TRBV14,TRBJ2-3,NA,CASSQEDRVPDTQYF,TGTGCCAGCAGCCAAGAGGATCGGGTCCCAGATACGCAGTATTTT
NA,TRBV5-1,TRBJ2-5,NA,CASSLLPGQSFQETQYF,TGCGCCAGCAGCTTACTGCCTGGACAGTCCTTCCAAGAGACCCAGTACTTC
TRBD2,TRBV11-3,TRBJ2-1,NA,CASSSKTSGRDYEQFF,TGTGCCAGCAGCTCAAAGACTAGCGGCAGAGACTATGAGCAGTTCTTC
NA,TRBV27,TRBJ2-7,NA,CASSLRLRTYEQYF,TGTGCCAGCAGTTTACGTCTGCGAACCTACGAGCAGTACTTC
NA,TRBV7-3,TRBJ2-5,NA,CASSSTGPQGRETQYF,TGTGCCAGCAGCTCAACAGGCCCCCAGGGGAGAGAGACCCAGTACTTC
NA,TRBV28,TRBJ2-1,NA,CASTLGLSGNEQFF,TGTGCCAGCACTCTGGGTTTGTCGGGAAATGAGCAGTTCTTC
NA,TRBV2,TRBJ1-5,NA,CASRAGTVSNQPQHF,TGTGCCAGCAGGGCCGGGACGGTTAGCAATCAGCCCCAGCATTTT
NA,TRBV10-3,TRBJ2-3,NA,CAISVGITDTQYF,TGTGCCATCAGTGTAGGGATCACAGATACGCAGTATTTT
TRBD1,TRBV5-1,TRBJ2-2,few,CASSLAGQGNTGELFF,TGCGCCAGCAGCTTGGCCGGACAGGGGAACACCGGGGAGCTGTTTTTT
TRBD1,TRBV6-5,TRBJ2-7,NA,CASRRTGLGEQYF,TGTGCCAGCAGAAGGACAGGCCTGGGGGAGCAGTACTTC
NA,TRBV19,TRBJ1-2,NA,CASSIRVNYGYTF,TGTGCCAGTAGTATTCGAGTTAACTATGGCTACACCTTC
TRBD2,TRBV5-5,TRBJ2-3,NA,CASSFGLAPDTQYF,TGTGCCAGCAGCTTTGGACTAGCCCCAGATACGCAGTATTTT
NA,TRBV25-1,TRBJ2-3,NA,CASSDPTSTPGTDTQYF,TGTGCCAGCAGTGATCCAACCTCCACCCCGGGCACAGATACGCAGTATTTT
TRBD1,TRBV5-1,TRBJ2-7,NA,CASSSRTGGAEQYF,TGCGCCAGCAGCTCGCGGACAGGGGGCGCCGAGCAGTACTTC
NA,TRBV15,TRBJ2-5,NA,CATSRREETQYF,TGTGCCACCAGCCGTAGGGAGGAGACCCAGTACTTC
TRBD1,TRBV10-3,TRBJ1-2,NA,CAISEVRGRGYGYTF,TGTGCCATCAGTGAGGTGAGGGGGCGCGGCTATGGCTACACCTTC
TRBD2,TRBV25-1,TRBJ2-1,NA,CASSDGTSGFGEQFF,TGTGCCAGCAGTGACGGGACTAGCGGGTTTGGTGAGCAGTTCTTC
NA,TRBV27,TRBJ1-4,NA,CASRDTGNKEKLFF,TGTGCCAGCAGAGATACAGGCAACAAGGAAAAACTGTTTTTT
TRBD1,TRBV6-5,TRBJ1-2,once,CASSRTGADYGYTF,TGTGCCAGCAGTAGGACAGGGGCAGACTATGGCTACACCTTC
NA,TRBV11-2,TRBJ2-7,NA,CASSLGPGQHYYEQYF,TGTGCCAGCAGCTTAGGACCGGGACAACACTACTACGAGCAGTACTTC
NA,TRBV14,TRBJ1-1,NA,CASSQDFSGAVEAFF,TGTGCCAGCAGCCAAGATTTTAGCGGAGCAGTGGAAGCTTTCTTT
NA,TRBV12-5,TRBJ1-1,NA,CASGLRPDTEAFF,TGTGCTAGTGGTTTGAGACCAGACACTGAAGCTTTCTTT
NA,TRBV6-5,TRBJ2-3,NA,CASSDPGVQYF,TGTGCCAGCAGTGACCCCGGGGTGCAGTATTTT
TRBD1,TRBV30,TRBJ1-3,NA,CAWSLPGQGDFGNTIYF,TGTGCCTGGAGTCTCCCGGGACAGGGGGATTTTGGAAACACCATATATTTT
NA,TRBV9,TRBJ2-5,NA,CASSVEGQVGETQYF,TGTGCCAGCAGCGTAGAGGGGCAGGTGGGAGAGACCCAGTACTTC
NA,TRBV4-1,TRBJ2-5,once,CASSLERTPRETQYF,TGCGCCAGCAGTCTAGAACGGACTCCTAGGGAGACCCAGTACTTC
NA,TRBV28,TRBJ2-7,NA,CASSLAGYHLRGSEQYF,TGTGCCAGCAGTTTAGCGGGGTACCACCTTAGAGGGAGCGAGCAGTACTTC
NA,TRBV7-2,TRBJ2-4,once,CASRPLGKNIQYF,TGTGCCAGCAGACCGCTGGGCAAAAACATTCAGTACTTC
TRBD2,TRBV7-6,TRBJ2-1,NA,CASSTGLAGAGGREQFF,TGTGCCAGCAGCACGGGACTAGCGGGAGCGGGGGGGCGTGAGCAGTTCTTC
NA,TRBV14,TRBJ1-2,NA,CASSQVGLASYTF,TGTGCCAGCAGCCAAGTAGGGCTAGCCAGCTACACCTTC
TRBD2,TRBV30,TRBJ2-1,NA,CAWSLGTSGKQFF,TGTGCCTGGAGCTTAGGGACTAGCGGGAAGCAGTTCTTC
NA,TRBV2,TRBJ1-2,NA,CASSEYGYTF,TGTGCCAGCAGTGAGTATGGCTACACCTTC
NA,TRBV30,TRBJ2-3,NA,CAWRRAGNTDTQYF,TGTGCCTGGAGGAGGGCGGGGAACACAGATACGCAGTATTTT